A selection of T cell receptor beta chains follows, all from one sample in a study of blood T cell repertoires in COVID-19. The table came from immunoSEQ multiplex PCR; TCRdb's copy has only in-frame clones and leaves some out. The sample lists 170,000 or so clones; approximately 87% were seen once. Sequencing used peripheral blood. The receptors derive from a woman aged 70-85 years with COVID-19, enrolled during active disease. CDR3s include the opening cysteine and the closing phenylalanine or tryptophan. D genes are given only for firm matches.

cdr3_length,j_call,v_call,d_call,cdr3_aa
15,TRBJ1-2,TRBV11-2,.,CASSLDRWLNYGYTF
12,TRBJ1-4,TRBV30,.,CAWSRGNEKLFF
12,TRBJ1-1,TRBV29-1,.,CSVTWSNTEAFF
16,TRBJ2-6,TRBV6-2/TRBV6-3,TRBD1,CASSSKQGPGANVLTF
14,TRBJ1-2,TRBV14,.,CASSQDSQTRGYTF
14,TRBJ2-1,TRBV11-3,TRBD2,CASSSGLAGNEQFF
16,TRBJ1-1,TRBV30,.,CAWSPRWTKMNTEAFF
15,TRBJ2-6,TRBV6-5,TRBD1,CAAGQGASGANVLTF
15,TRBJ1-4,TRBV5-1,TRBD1,CASSPWGTGNEKLFF
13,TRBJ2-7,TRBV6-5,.,CASGPGGPYEQYF
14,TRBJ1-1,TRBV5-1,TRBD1,CASSSTGGRTEAFF
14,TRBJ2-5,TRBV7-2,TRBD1,CASSSDRGQETQYF
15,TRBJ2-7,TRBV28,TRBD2,CASSWPGLAGGEQYF
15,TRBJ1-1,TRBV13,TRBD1,CASSLFGRGFTEAFF
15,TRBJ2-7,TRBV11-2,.,CASSSPRLSLFEQYF
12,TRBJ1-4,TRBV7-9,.,CASSPDRGKLFF
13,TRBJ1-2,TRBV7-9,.,CASSLTGQGGYTF
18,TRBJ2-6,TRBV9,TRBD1,CASSVGTGGISGANVLTF
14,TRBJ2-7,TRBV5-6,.,CASRFYRVGGEQYF
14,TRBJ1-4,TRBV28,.,CASSLYGVPEKLFF
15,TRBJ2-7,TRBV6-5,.,CASSYSSGQGYEQYF
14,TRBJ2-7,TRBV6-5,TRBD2,CASSQAGGGYEQYF
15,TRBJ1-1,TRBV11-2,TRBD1,CASSWRGQLNTEAFF